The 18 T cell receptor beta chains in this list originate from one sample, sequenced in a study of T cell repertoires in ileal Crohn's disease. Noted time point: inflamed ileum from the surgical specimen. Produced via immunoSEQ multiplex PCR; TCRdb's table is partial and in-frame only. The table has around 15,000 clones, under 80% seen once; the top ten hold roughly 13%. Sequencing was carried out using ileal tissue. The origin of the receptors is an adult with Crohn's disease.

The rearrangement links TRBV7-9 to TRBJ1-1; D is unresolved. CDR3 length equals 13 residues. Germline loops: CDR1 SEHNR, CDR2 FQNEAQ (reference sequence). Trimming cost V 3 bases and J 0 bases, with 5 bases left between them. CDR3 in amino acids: CASSFDMNTEAFF. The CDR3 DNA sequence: TGTGCCAGCAGCTTCGACATGAACACTGAAGCTTTCTTT.

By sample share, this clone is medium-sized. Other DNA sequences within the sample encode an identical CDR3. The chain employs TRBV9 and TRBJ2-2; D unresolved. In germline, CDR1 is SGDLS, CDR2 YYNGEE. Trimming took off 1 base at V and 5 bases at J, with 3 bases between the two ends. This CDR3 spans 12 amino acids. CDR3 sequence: CASSVRTGELFF. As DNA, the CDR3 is TGTGCCAGCAGCGTACGGACCGGGGAGCTGTTTTTT.

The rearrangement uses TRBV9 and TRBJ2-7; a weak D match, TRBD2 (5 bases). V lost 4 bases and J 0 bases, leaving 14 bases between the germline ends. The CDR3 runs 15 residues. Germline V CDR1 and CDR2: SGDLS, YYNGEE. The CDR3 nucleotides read TGTGCCAGCAGCCCCCTGACGGGGTCCTCCTACGAGCAGTACTTC. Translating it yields CASSPLTGSSYEQYF.

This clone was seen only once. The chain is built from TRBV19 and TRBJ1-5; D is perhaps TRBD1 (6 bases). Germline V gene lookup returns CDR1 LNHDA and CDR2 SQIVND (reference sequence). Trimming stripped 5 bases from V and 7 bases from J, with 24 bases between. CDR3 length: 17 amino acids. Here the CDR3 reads CASSRIRDTLGGQPQHF. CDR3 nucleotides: TGTGCCAGTAGTCGGATCCGGGACACCCTAGGGGGACAGCCCCAGCATTTT.

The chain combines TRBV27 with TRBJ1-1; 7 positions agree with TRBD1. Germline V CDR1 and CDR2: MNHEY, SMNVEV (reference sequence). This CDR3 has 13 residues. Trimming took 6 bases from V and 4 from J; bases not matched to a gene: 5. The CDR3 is CASRKSGGTEAFF. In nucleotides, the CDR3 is TGTGCCAGCAGGAAATCAGGGGGCACTGAAGCTTTCTTT.

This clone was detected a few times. In DNA form, the CDR3 reads TGCGCCAGCAGCCAAGAGAACACCCACGAGCAGTACTTC. Its translation is CASSQENTHEQYF. The rearrangement uses TRBV4-1 and TRBJ2-7, with unresolved D. V shed 0 bases and J shed 5 bases, with 8 bases lying between them. CDR1 and CDR2 (germline): MGHRA, YSYEKL. The CDR3 has 13 amino acids.

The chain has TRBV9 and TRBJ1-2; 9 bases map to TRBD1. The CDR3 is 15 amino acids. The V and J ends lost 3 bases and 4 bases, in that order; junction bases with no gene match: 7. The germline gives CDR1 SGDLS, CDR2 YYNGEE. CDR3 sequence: CASSARQGVLYGYTF. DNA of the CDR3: TGTGCCAGCAGCGCAAGACAGGGGGTTCTCTATGGCTACACCTTC. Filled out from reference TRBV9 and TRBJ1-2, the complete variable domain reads DSGVTQTPKHLITATGQRVTLRCSPRSGDLSVYWYQQSLDQGLQFLIQYYNGEERAKGNILERFSAQQFPDLHSELNLSSLELGDSALYFCASSARQGVLYGYTFGSGTRLTVV.

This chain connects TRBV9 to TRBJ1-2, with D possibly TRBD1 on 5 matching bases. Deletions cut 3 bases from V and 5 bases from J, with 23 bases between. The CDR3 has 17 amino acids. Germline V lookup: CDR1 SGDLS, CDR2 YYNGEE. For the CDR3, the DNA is TGTGCCAGCAGCGGAGTCTTGGCGGGGGACGAGGGGTATGGCTACACCTTC. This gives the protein CASSGVLAGDEGYGYTF.

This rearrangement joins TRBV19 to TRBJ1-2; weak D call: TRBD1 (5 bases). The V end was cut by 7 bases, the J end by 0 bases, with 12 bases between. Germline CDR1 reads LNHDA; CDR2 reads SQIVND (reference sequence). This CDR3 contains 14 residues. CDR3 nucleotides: TGTGCCAGTATGAGGGGATCGACTAACTATGGCTACACCTTC. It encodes CASMRGSTNYGYTF.

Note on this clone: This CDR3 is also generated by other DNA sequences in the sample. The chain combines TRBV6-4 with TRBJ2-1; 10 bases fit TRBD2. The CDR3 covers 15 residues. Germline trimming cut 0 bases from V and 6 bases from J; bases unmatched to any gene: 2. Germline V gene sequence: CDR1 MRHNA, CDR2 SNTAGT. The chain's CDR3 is CASSDSSGGANEQFF. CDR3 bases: TGTGCCAGCAGTGACTCGAGCGGGGGGGCCAATGAGCAGTTCTTC.

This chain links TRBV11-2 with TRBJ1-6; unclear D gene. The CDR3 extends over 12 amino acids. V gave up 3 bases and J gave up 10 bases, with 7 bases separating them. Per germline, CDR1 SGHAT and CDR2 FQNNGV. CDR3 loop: CASSFPRSPLHF. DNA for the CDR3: TGTGCCAGCAGCTTCCCGCGGTCACCCCTCCACTTT. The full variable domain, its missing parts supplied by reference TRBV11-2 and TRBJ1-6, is EAGVAQSPRYKIIEKRQSVAFWCNPISGHATLYWYQQILGQGPKLLIQFQNNGVVDDSQLPKDRFSAERLKGVDSTLKIQPAKLEDSAVYLCASSFPRSPLHFGNGTRLTVT.

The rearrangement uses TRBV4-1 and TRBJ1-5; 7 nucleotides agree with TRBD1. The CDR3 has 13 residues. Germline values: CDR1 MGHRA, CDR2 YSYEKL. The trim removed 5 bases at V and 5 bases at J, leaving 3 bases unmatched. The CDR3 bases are TGCGCCAGCAGCACAGGGGTCGATCAGCCCCAGCATTTT. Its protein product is CASSTGVDQPQHF.

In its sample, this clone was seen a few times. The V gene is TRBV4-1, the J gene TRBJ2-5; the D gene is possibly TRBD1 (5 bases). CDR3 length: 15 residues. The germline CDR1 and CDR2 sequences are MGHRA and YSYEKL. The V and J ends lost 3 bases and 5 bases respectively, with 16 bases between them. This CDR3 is CASSHLRDAGETQYF. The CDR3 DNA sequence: TGCGCCAGCAGCCACCTCAGGGATGCAGGGGAGACCCAGTACTTC.

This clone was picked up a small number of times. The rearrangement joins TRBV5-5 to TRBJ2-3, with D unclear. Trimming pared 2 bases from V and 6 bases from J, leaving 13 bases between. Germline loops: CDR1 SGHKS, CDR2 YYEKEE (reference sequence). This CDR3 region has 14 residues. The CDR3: CASSLLADGDTQYF. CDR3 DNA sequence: TGTGCCAGCAGCTTACTGGCTGATGGGGATACGCAGTATTTT.

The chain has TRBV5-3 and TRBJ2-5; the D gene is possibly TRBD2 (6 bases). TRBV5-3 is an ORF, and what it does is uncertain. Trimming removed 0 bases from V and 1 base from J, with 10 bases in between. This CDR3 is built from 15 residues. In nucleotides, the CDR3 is TGTGCCAGAAGCTTGGCCTACGGGGGCCAAGAGACCCAGTACTTC. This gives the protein CARSLAYGGQETQYF.

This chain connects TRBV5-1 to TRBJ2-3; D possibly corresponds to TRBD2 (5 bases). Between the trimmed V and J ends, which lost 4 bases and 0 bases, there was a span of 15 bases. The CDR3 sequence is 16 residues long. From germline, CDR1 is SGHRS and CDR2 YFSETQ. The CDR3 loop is CASSLPNGDSTDTQYF. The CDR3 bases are TGCGCCAGCAGCCTCCCCAACGGGGATAGCACAGATACGCAGTATTTT.

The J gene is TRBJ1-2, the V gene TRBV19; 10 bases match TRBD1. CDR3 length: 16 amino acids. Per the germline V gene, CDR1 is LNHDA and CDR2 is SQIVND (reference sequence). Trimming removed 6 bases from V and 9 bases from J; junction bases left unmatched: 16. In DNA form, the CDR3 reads TGTGCCAGTAGGACACACCAGGGACAGGGGATCCCCAGCTACACCTTC. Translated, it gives CASRTHQGQGIPSYTF.

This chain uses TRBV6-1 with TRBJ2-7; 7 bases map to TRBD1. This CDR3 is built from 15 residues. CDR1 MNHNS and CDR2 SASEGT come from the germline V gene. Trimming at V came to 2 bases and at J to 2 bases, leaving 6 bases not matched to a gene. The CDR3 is CASSEPPDRAYEQYF. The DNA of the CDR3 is TGTGCCAGCAGTGAACCCCCCGACAGGGCCTACGAGCAGTACTTC.